This is a list of T cell receptor beta chains from one sample in a study of human T cells and chemical hapten exposure. One entry per CDR3 protein results from TCRdb running MiXCR on the RACE reads. This table holds tens of thousands of distinct CDR3 sequences, roughly 8.5% found once. The source material was whole blood. The receptors shown here come from a female donor in good health. Some clones in this sample may be carry-over from other donors' samples. CDR3s include the opening cysteine and the closing phenylalanine or tryptophan. Each record gives: V gene, D gene, clone size, J gene, CDR3 protein, CDR3 DNA. A D gene is named only where the DNA matches it firmly. Not every row has a clone size; where given, it reads once, few, many or a size class.

>TRBV12-3/TRBV12-4|-|few|TRBJ2-1
CASWRTENNEQFF
TGTGCCTCCTGGCGGACTGAAAACAATGAGCAGTTCTTC
>TRBV14|TRBD2|few|TRBJ2-2
CASSQDTSGRLTGELFF
TGTGCCAGCAGCCAAGATACCAGCGGGAGGCTTACCGGGGAGCTGTTTTTT
>TRBV28|TRBD1|-|TRBJ2-5
CASSLLYRGETQYF
TGTGCCAGCAGTTTATTATACAGGGGTGAGACCCAGTACTTC
>TRBV20-1|TRBD2|few|TRBJ2-3
CSALTSGITDTQYF
TGCAGTGCTCTGACTAGCGGGATCACAGATACGCAGTATTTT
>TRBV30|-|many|TRBJ1-2
CAWSVGGAGDYGYTF
TGTGCCTGGAGTGTAGGGGGGGCCGGGGACTATGGCTACACCTTC
>TRBV29-1|TRBD1|-|TRBJ2-3
CSVDRGTGEAWTDTQYF
TGCAGCGTTGACAGGGGGACAGGGGAAGCTTGGACAGATACGCAGTATTTT
>TRBV5-1|TRBD1|few|TRBJ2-7
CASSLAGQGATSGLYEQYF
TGCGCCAGCAGCTTGGCGGGACAGGGGGCCACTAGCGGTTTATACGAGCAGTACTTC
>TRBV12-3/TRBV12-4|-|few|TRBJ2-5
CASSMTASAQYF
TGTGCCAGCAGTATGACAGCTAGCGCCCAGTACTTC
>TRBV6-4|TRBD2|few|TRBJ2-3
CASSDSAGADTQYF
TGTGCCAGCAGTGACTCAGCGGGAGCAGATACGCAGTATTTT
>TRBV20-1|TRBD2|many|TRBJ2-7
CSASGTSGRRAYEQYF
TGCAGTGCGAGTGGGACTAGCGGGAGGCGCGCCTACGAGCAGTACTTC
>TRBV27|-|-|TRBJ2-1
CASNLLSSYNEQFF
TGTGCCAGCAACCTTCTGAGCTCCTACAATGAGCAGTTCTTC
>TRBV2|-|few|TRBJ2-3
CASGGPSTDTQYF
TGTGCCAGCGGCGGGCCCTCCACAGATACGCAGTATTTT